This is a list of T cell receptor beta chains from one sample in a study of T cells in Graves' hyperthyroidism and ophthalmopathy. TCRdb reprocessed the multiplex PCR reads with MiXCR, giving one entry per CDR3 protein. The profile shows under 700,000 distinct CDR3 sequences, 40% to 55% of them singletons. Sequenced input: peripheral blood or thyroid tissue (not recorded which). The source is a woman aged 18-35 years with Graves' hyperthyroidism. The CDR3 runs from the conserved cysteine through the conserved F or W. Fields, in order: V gene, D gene, J gene, clone size, CDR3 protein, CDR3 DNA. D genes are given only for firm matches. Clone size is given for some rows only: seen once, a few or many times, or a class if the clone is expanded.

V gene: TRBV5-1
D gene: -
J gene: TRBJ2-7
clone size: -
CDR3 protein: CASSPDTNYEQYF
CDR3 DNA: TGCGCCAGCAGCCCGGACACGAACTACGAGCAGTACTTC

V gene: TRBV29-1
D gene: -
J gene: TRBJ1-1
clone size: -
CDR3 protein: CSVEAGTLF
CDR3 DNA: TGCAGCGTTGAAGCAGGGACACTCTTT

V gene: TRBV12-3/TRBV12-4
D gene: -
J gene: TRBJ2-7
clone size: few
CDR3 protein: CASRVWDLIGNEQYF
CDR3 DNA: TGTGCCAGCAGAGTTTGGGACTTGATCGGGAACGAGCAGTACTTC

V gene: TRBV7-2
D gene: TRBD2
J gene: TRBJ2-5
clone size: -
CDR3 protein: CASSQDGSSGPQETQYF
CDR3 DNA: TGTGCCAGCAGCCAAGATGGTAGTAGCGGGCCACAAGAGACCCAGTACTTC

V gene: TRBV5-1
D gene: -
J gene: TRBJ2-5
clone size: few
CDR3 protein: CASSNPDGRETQYF
CDR3 DNA: TGCGCCAGCAGCAACCCGGACGGTCGAGAGACCCAGTACTTC

V gene: TRBV7-3
D gene: -
J gene: TRBJ1-4
clone size: few
CDR3 protein: CASTPGGATNEKLFF
CDR3 DNA: TGTGCCAGCACCCCAGGTGGGGCAACTAATGAAAAACTGTTTTTT

V gene: TRBV29-1
D gene: -
J gene: TRBJ1-2
clone size: -
CDR3 protein: CSVETGFYGYTF
CDR3 DNA: TGCAGCGTTGAAACCGGTTTCTATGGCTACACCTTC

V gene: TRBV7-9
D gene: TRBD1
J gene: TRBJ1-2
clone size: once
CDR3 protein: CASSGTGGRYTF
CDR3 DNA: TGTGCCAGCAGCGGGACAGGGGGACGCTACACCTTC

V gene: TRBV19
D gene: TRBD1
J gene: TRBJ1-5
clone size: -
CDR3 protein: CASSNQGAEGNQPQHF
CDR3 DNA: TGTGCCAGTAGTAATCAGGGGGCGGAGGGCAATCAGCCCCAGCATTTT

V gene: TRBV7-8
D gene: -
J gene: TRBJ2-7
clone size: -
CDR3 protein: CASSRNSGVDEQYF
CDR3 DNA: TGTGCCAGCAGCCGAAATAGTGGGGTAGACGAGCAGTACTTC

V gene: TRBV12-3/TRBV12-4
D gene: -
J gene: TRBJ1-6
clone size: few
CDR3 protein: CASSFGGSSPLHF
CDR3 DNA: TGTGCCAGCAGTTTCGGGGGGTCTTCACCCCTCCACTTT

V gene: TRBV12-3/TRBV12-4
D gene: -
J gene: TRBJ1-1
clone size: few
CDR3 protein: CAISLTFEAFF
CDR3 DNA: TGTGCCATCAGTTTGACCTTTGAAGCTTTCTTT

V gene: TRBV6-5
D gene: TRBD2
J gene: TRBJ2-6
clone size: many
CDR3 protein: CASSDWGGSGANVLTF
CDR3 DNA: TGTGCCAGCAGTGATTGGGGGGGCTCTGGGGCCAACGTCCTGACTTTC

V gene: TRBV7-9
D gene: -
J gene: TRBJ1-4
clone size: few
CDR3 protein: CASSWALGNEKLFF
CDR3 DNA: TGTGCCAGCAGTTGGGCACTGGGGAATGAAAAACTGTTTTTT

V gene: TRBV29-1
D gene: TRBD1
J gene: TRBJ2-7
clone size: -
CDR3 protein: CSLSGGADEQYF
CDR3 DNA: TGCAGCTTGTCAGGGGGCGCGGACGAGCAGTACTTC

V gene: TRBV20-1
D gene: TRBD2
J gene: TRBJ2-5
clone size: few
CDR3 protein: CSATRVAGGRETQYF
CDR3 DNA: TGCAGTGCCACGAGGGTAGCGGGAGGGCGAGAGACCCAGTACTTC

V gene: TRBV11-1
D gene: TRBD1
J gene: TRBJ1-2
clone size: -
CDR3 protein: CASSLASMDRDEGYTF
CDR3 DNA: TGTGCCAGCAGCTTAGCTAGTATGGACAGGGATGAAGGCTACACCTTC

V gene: TRBV29-1
D gene: -
J gene: TRBJ1-1
clone size: many
CDR3 protein: CSLAGQTNTEAFF
CDR3 DNA: TGCAGCCTTGCCGGACAGACGAACACTGAAGCTTTCTTT

V gene: TRBV5-4
D gene: -
J gene: TRBJ2-5
clone size: -
CDR3 protein: CASSLAQRQETQYF
CDR3 DNA: TGTGCCAGCAGCTTGGCACAGCGCCAAGAGACCCAGTACTTC

V gene: TRBV2
D gene: -
J gene: TRBJ2-5
clone size: -
CDR3 protein: CASSAVAGALLRETQYF
CDR3 DNA: TGTGCCAGCAGCGCGGTGGCTGGAGCCCTTCTTAGAGAGACCCAGTACTTC

V gene: TRBV2
D gene: -
J gene: TRBJ1-2
clone size: few
CDR3 protein: CASDQGGYTF
CDR3 DNA: TGTGCCAGTGATCAGGGGGGCTACACCTTC

V gene: TRBV2
D gene: TRBD1
J gene: TRBJ1-2
clone size: few
CDR3 protein: CAIRTFDRGVYGYTF
CDR3 DNA: TGTGCCATACGGACGTTTGACAGGGGGGTTTATGGCTACACCTTC